This section outlines one T cell receptor beta chain sequence together with its context. What it recognizes is unknown. These data belong to a study of Ad26.COV2.S vaccination and SARS-CoV-2 variants. Some clones are missing from TCRdb's copy, which holds only in-frame ones; the method was immunoSEQ multiplex PCR. Of about 350,000 clones in the sample, around 88% were seen once. The CDR3 contains 19 residues. J gave up 4 bases and V 0 bases, and 12 bases lay outside the gene matches. Germline-derived CDR1 and CDR2 are SGHDN and FVKESK. Study observations and caveats: It is possible that the TCR breadth and depth analyses underestimated the total T cell responses. A substantial breadth of spike-specific CD8+ and CD4+ T cell responses after vaccination has been reported.

Stated treatment: some 19 received Ad26.COV2.S at low or high dose, single or two shots; roughly five received placebo; per-sample allocation not given. After the first vaccine or placebo injection, samples were drawn on day 63. This material consisted of peripheral blood, taken in a trial of Ad26.COV2.S vaccine versus placebo. V and J are TRBV14 and TRBJ2-3; 11 nucleotides align to TRBD1. This clonotype was sampled from a person aged 18-60 years who received the Ad26.COV2.S COVID-19 vaccine or a placebo. CDR3 sequence: CASSQEDLWRTGGADTQYF. For the CDR3, the DNA is TGTGCCAGCAGCCAAGAAGACTTGTGGAGGACAGGGGGCGCAGATACGCAGTATTTT.